The 2 T cell receptor beta chains below all came from one sample that was sequenced in a study of T cell repertoires in cytomegalovirus infection. TCRdb processed the reads anew with MiXCR; each CDR3 protein has one entry. The repertoire holds approximately 280,000 distinct CDR3 sequences, with around 20% as singletons. Their target antigens are unknown. The specimen was cultured PBMCs, collected from culture after CMV antigen stimulation. These receptors were obtained from a human donor in good health (CMV status not recorded). Some clones in this sample may be carry-over from other donors' samples.

This clonotype showed up many times. This chain links TRBV27 with TRBJ1-5, with D perhaps matching TRBD1 (5 bases). V dropped 6 bases and J dropped 0 bases, with 12 bases sitting between them. The CDR3 contains 15 residues. Germline V CDR1 and CDR2: MNHEY, SMNVEV (reference sequence). The CDR3 nucleotides read TGTGCCAGCAGCACTATCGGGGGTAGCAATCAGCCCCAGCATTTT. Its translation: CASSTIGGSNQPQHF.

Only a few counts were recorded for this clonotype. This rearrangement joins TRBV6-2 or TRBV6-3 to TRBJ2-1; D not resolved. The ends were cut back, 6 bases at V and 0 bases at J, with 15 bases in the middle. Germline V gene lookup returns CDR1 MNHEY and CDR2 SVGEGT. The length of the CDR3 is 16 residues. The CDR3 nucleotides read TGTGCCAGCAGCCCGTTAACGGTCAACTCCTACAATGAGCAGTTCTTC. This gives the protein CASSPLTVNSYNEQFF.